The clone carrying this T cell receptor (beta chain) was seen a few times. What it recognizes is unknown. PCR primers comprised 60 Vbeta and 13 Jbeta primers. Clones were read by immunoSEQ multiplex PCR, and TCRdb kept only the in-frame ones, dropping some. This sample has about 260,000 clones; about 83% occur once, and the top ten carry roughly 2%. From germline, CDR1 is KGHSH and CDR2 LQKENI. V gave up 3 bases and J gave up 0 bases, with 14 bases separating them. The CDR3 length is 16 residues. These data originate in a study of cytomegalovirus exposure and HLA in healthy donors. The wider study: Some 85 million unique TCRs from HLA-typed donors were held in an early data release.

Findings of the study overall: It was likely that a cluster of highly shared sequence variants was a sequencing artifact. Later examination showed HLA-associated TCR beta chains had greater clonal expansion than equally common others. Later on, a genetic analysis was performed. It linked a missense variant in DCLRE1C with V- and J-gene trimming of TCR beta.

The clonotype originates from a woman between 40 and 50 years old in good health and CMV-seropositive. The V call is TRBV18, the J call TRBJ1-1; D is unclear. Source material: PBMCs. The CDR3 DNA is TGTGCCAGCTCACCTTCCATACAGTCCATGAACACTGAAGCTTTCTTT. It codes for CASSPSIQSMNTEAFF.